This T cell receptor (beta chain) is from a study of beta chain features in type 1 diabetes. Study-wide points: TCRB CDR3s were moderately but significantly shorter in Type 1 diabetes patients in all four CD4+ subsets.

Germline V CDR1 and CDR2: SGHRS, YFSETQ. The CDR3 is 13 residues long. V lost 3 bases to trimming and J lost 3 bases, with 9 bases between them. Of note for this clone: Antigen unknown.

The entirety of the isolated RNA underwent reverse transcription, so expressed TCRB transcripts were sequenced. Sequenced by immunoSEQ multiplex PCR; TCRdb stores in-frame clones only, minus some. The sample contains 150,000 to 200,000 clones, less than 9.5% of which appear only once. Sequencing was done on a sample of central memory CD4+ T cells from blood. This chain joins TRBV5-1 and TRBJ1-2; D is unresolved. This clonotype was obtained from a woman aged 18-30 years in good health. The chain's CDR3 is CASSYQEDYGYTF. CDR3 DNA sequence: TGCGCCAGCAGCTACCAGGAGGACTATGGCTACACCTTC.